The table lists the clone carrying this T cell receptor beta chain with many counts. TCR beta CDR3 regions were amplified from RNA transcripts. HTBI primers were used for first-round RT-PCR of the TCR CDR3. MiXCR, applied by TCRdb to the multiplex PCR reads, yields one record per CDR3 protein. This sample has roughly 700,000 distinct CDR3 sequences, with around 15% found just once. This specimen comes from a study of T cells in Graves' hyperthyroidism and ophthalmopathy. CDR3 length: 14 residues. Deletions cut 7 bases from V and 0 bases from J, with 9 bases between. Germline loops: CDR1 SNHLY, CDR2 FYNNEI.

Specimen: blood. This chain uses TRBV2 with TRBJ1-4, with D possibly matching TRBD1 (5 bases). The clonotype originates from a woman aged 18-29 years with Graves' hyperthyroidism. The CDR3 loop reads CASNRGTTNEKLFF. For the CDR3, the DNA is TGTGCCAGCAATCGGGGCACAACTAATGAAAAACTGTTTTTT.